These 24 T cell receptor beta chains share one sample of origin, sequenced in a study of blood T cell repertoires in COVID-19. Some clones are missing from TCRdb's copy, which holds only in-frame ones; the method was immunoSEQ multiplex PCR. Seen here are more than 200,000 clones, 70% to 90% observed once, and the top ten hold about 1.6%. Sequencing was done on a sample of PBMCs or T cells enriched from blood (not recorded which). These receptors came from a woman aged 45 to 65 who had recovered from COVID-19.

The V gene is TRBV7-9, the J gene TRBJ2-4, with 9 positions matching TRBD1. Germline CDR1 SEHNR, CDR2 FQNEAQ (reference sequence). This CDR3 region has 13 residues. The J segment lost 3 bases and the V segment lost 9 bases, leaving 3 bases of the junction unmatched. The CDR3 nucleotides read TGTGCCAGTATGACAGGGGGCAAAAACATTCAGTACTTC. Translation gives CASMTGGKNIQYF.

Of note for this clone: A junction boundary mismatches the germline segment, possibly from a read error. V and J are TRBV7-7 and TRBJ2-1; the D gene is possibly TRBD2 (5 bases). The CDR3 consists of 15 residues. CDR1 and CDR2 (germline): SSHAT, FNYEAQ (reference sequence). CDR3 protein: CASSLDGLAHNEQFF. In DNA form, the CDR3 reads TGTGCTAGCAGCTTAGATGGGCTAGCCCACAATGAGCAGTTCTTC.

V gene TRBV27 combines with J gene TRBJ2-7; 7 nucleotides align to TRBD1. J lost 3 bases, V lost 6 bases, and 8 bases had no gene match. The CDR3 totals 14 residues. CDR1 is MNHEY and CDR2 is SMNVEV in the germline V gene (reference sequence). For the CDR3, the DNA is TGTGCCAGCAGCCCCTGGTCAGGGGGCTACGAGCAGTACTTC. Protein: CASSPWSGGYEQYF.

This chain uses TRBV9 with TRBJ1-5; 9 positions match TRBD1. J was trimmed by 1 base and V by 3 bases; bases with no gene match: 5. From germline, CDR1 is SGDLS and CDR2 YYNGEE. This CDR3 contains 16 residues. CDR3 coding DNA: TGTGCCAGCAGCGCGGGGACAGGGTCAAGCAATCAGCCCCAGCATTTT. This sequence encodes CASSAGTGSSNQPQHF.

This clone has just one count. The CDR3 DNA reads as TGTGCCAGCAGTTCAAGGGACAGGGACGAGCAGTACTTC. It specifies CASSSRDRDEQYF. The chain couples TRBV6-2 or TRBV6-3 to TRBJ2-7; 9 bases align to TRBD1. J gave up 5 bases and V 4 bases, and 3 bases lay outside the gene matches. This CDR3 spans 13 amino acids. Germline-derived CDR1 and CDR2 are MNHEY and SVGEGT.

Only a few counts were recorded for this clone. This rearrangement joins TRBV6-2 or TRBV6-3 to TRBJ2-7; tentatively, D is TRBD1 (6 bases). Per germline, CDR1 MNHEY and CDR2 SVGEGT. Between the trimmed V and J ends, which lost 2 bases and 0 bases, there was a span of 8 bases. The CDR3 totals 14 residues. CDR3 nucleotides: TGTGCCAGCAGTTACGGACAGAGCTCCTACGAGCAGTACTTC. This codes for CASSYGQSSYEQYF.

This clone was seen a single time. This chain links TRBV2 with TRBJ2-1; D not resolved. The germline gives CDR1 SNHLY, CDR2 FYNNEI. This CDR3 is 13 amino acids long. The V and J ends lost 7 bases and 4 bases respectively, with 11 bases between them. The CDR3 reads CASTRVVYNEQFF. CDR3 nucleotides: TGTGCCAGCACCCGGGTAGTATACAATGAGCAGTTCTTC.

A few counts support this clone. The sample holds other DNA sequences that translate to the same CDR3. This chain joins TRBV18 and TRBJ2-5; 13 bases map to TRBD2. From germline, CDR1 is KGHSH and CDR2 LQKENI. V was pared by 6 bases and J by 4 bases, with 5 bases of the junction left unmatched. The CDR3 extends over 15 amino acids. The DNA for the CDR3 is TGTGCCAGCTCGCCCGGACTAGCGGGAGCAGAGACCCAGTACTTC. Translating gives CASSPGLAGAETQYF. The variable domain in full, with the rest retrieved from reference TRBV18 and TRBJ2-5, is NAGVMQNPRHLVRRRGQEARLRCSPMKGHSHVYWYRQLPEEGLKFMVYLQKENIIDESGMPKERFSAEFPKEGPSILRIQQVVRGDSAAYFCASSPGLAGAETQYFGPGTRLLVL.

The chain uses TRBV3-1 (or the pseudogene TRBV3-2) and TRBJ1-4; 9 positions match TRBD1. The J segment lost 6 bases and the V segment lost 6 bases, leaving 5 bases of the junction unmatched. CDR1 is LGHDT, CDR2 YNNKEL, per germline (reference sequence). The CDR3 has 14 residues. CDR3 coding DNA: TGTGCCAGCAGAGCACAGGGGGCCGATGAAAAACTGTTTTTT. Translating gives CASRAQGADEKLFF.

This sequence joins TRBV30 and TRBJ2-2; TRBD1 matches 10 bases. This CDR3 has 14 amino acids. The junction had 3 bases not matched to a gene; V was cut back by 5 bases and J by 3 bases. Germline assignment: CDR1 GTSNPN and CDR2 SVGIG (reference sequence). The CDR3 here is CAWGTGEDTGELFF. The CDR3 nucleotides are TGTGCCTGGGGGACAGGGGAGGACACCGGGGAGCTGTTTTTT.

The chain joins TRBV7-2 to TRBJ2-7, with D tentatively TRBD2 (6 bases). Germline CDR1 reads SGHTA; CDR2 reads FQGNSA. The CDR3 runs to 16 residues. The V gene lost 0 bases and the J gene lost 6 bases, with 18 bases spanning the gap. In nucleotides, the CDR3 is TGTGCCAGCAGCTTAGCTTGGGGACTCGGATCAGCCGAGCAGTACTTC. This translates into CASSLAWGLGSAEQYF.

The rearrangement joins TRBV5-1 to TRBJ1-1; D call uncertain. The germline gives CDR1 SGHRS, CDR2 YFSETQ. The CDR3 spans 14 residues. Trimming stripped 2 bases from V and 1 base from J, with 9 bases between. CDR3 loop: CASSFGSANTEAFF. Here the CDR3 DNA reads TGCGCCAGCAGCTTCGGGTCAGCGAACACTGAAGCTTTCTTT.

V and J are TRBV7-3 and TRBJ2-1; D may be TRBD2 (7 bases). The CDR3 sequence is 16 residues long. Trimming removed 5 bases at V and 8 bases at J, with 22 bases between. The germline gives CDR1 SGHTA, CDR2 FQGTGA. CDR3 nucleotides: TGTGCCAGCAGCCCTCAAGGGGGGGGAGTTGGTGATGAGCAGTTCTTC. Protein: CASSPQGGGVGDEQFF.

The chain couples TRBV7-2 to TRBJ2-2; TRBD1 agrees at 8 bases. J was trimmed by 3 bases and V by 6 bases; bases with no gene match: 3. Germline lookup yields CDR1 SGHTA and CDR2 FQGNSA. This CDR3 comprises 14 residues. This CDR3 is CASSPQGDTGELFF. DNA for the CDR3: TGTGCCAGCAGTCCACAGGGGGACACCGGGGAGCTGTTTTTT.

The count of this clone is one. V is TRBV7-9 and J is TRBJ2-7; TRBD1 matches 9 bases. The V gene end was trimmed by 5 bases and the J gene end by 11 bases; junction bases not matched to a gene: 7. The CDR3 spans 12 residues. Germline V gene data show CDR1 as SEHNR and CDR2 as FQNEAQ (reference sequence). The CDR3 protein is CASSAIRDREYF. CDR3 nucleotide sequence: TGTGCCAGCAGCGCTATCCGGGACAGGGAGTACTTC.

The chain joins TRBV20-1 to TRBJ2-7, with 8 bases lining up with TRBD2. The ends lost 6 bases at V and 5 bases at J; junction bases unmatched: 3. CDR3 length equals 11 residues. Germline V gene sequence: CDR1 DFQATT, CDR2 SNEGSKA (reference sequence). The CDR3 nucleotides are TGCAGTGCAAAGCGGGAGCACGAGCAGTACTTC. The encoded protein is CSAKREHEQYF.

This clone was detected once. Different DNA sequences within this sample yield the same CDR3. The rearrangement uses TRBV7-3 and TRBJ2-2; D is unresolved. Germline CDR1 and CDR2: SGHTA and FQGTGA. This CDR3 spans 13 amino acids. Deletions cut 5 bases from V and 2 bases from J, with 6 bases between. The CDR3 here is CASSTHNTGELFF. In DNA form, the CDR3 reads TGTGCCAGCAGCACTCATAACACCGGGGAGCTGTTTTTT. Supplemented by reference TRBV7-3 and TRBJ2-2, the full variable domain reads GAGVSQTPSNKVTEKGKYVELRCDPISGHTALYWYRQSLGQGPEFLIYFQGTGAADDSGLPNDRFFAVRPEGSVSTLKIQRTERGDSAVYLCASSTHNTGELFFGEGSRLTVL.

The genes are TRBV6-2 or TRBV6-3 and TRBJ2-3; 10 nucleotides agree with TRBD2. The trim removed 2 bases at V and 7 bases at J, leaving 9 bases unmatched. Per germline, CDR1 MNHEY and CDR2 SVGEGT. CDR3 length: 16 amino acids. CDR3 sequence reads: CASSYIPSGSINTQYF. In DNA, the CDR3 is TGTGCCAGCAGTTACATTCCTAGCGGGAGCATCAATACGCAGTATTTT.

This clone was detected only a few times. This chain's CDR3 is CALGQPAAYNEQFF. CDR3 coding DNA: TGTGCCCTAGGACAGCCCGCTGCCTACAATGAGCAGTTCTTC. The chain carries TRBV30 and TRBJ2-1, with D maybe TRBD1 (6 bases). The germline V gene encodes CDR1 GTSNPN and CDR2 SVGIG (reference sequence). Trimming left V 8 bases short and J 2 bases short, with 16 bases between. The CDR3 spans 14 residues. The whole variable domain, filled in from reference TRBV30 and TRBJ2-1, reads SQTIHQWPATLVQPVGSPLSLECTVEGTSNPNLYWYRQAAGRGLQLLFYSVGIGQISSEVPQNLSASRPQDRQFILSSKKLLLSDSGFYLCALGQPAAYNEQFFGPGTRLTVL.

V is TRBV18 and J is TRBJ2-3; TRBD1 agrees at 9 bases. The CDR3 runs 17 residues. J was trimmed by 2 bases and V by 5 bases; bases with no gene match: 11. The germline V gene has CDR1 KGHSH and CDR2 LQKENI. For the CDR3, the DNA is TGTGCCAGCTCAGCTTGGGCGACAGGGGGAAACACAGATACGCAGTATTTT. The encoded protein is CASSAWATGGNTDTQYF.

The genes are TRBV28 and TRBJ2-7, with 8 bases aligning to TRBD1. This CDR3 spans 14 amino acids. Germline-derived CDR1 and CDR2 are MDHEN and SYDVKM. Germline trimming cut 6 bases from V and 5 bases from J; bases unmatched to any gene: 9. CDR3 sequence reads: CASSIRTGRHEQYF. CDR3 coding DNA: TGTGCCAGCAGCATAAGGACAGGGCGGCACGAGCAGTACTTC.

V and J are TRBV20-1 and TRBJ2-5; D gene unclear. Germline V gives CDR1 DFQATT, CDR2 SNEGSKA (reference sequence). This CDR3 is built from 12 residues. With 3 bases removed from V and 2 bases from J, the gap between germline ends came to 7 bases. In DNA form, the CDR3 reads TGCAGTGCTAGTCACGGTCAAGAGACCCAGTACTTC. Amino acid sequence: CSASHGQETQYF.

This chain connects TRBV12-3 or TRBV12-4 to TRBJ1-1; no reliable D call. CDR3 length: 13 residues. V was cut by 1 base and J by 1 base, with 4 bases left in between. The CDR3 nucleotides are TGTGCCAGCAGTTTAGACGGGAACACTGAAGCTTTCTTT. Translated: CASSLDGNTEAFF.

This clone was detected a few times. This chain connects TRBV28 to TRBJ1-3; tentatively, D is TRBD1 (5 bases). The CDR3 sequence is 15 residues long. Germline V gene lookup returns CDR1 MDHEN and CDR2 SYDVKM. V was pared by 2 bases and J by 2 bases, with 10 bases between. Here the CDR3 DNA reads TGTGCCAGCAGTTTAATTCCGGGGGCTGGAAACACCATATATTTT. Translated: CASSLIPGAGNTIYF.